The entry that follows covers one T cell receptor (beta chain) sequence. What this receptor recognizes is not known. One base away there is no much larger clone; base qualities are not given. These data come from a study of cytomegalovirus exposure and HLA in healthy donors (dated by TCRdb to the late 2010s). As for the study more broadly: An earlier analysis of under 600 of the donors reported approximately 270 Gb of sequence data and approximately 110 million unique TCR beta sequences from about 200 million T cells. An early release that covered more than 550 HLA-typed donors contained about 300 gigabases of sequencing data and about 84 million unique TCR sequences. Of the roughly 400 genotyped donors, about 84% fell in the genetic ancestry cluster associated with self-reported Caucasian donors. The aim of the study was to test whether cataloging public T cell receptors could identify signatures of past pathogen exposure. The study used immunosequencing to profile the T cell repertoires of approximately 690 subjects and linked those repertoires to cytomegalovirus serostatus. A separate validation cohort of approximately 120 different subjects was used in addition to the approximately 670-subject first cohort. To predict cytomegalovirus infection status, the study brought together high-throughput TCR immunosequencing, statistical association of individual TCRs with disease status, and machine learning. In a later analysis, previously published TCR beta repertoires from more than 500 donors were re-analyzed and high-resolution HLA genotyping was added so that TCR occurrence patterns could be studied. Rather than drawing on any new phenotypic data, the later analysis identified candidate immune exposures from TCR beta sequences and the way those sequences occurred across donors. An earlier analysis of some 500 of the donors applied high-throughput TCR beta sequencing to assess whether each TCR beta V gene segment acted as functional or pseudogenic. Donor age, sex, ethnicity and CMV serostatus were compiled alongside the repertoire data. A later genetic analysis used genome-wide SNP genotypes for about 65% of the 666 donors, treating that subset as a discovery cohort. All discovery cohort repertoires had been generated on a single sequencing platform. HLA typing covered class I and class II loci at four-digit resolution. The number of typed donors differed by locus: roughly 629-630 for A, B, C, DRB1 and DQB1; 522 for DQA1; 600 to 610 for DPA1; and roughly 470 for DPB1. Roughly 5 DR-DQ haplotypes were handled as single units for association and clustering because linkage in the cohort was strong. Among about 400 genotyped donors of the cohort, an average of approximately 240,000 unique TCR beta nucleotide sequences was sequenced per donor, of which about 20% were non-productive.

Libraries were made using the immunoSEQ multiplex PCR assay. For the multiplex PCR, a mixture combining 60 forward primers for TCR Vbeta segments and 13 reverse primers for TCR Jbeta segments was used. The CDR3 region of rearranged TCR beta genes was amplified from genomic DNA by a multiplex PCR assay. Amplified TCR beta libraries were sequenced as 87-base-pair reads on the Illumina HiSeq System. In the authors' own workflow: Across the 670 or so repertoires, a later analysis counted around 80 million unique TCR beta chains, 9.5 million to 12 million of which were shared by at least two donors. Raw reads were error-corrected and collapsed into unique sequences with a nearest-neighbor algorithm that merged closely related sequences to remove PCR and sequencing errors. To assign V, D and J gene segments, CDR3 sequences were aligned to IMGT reference sequences. For a sequence to be retained, at least a six-nucleotide match to both a V gene segment and a J gene segment was required. A rearrangement counted as productive if the CDR3 had no stop codons and remained in frame with V and J, and every other rearrangement counted as non-productive. Following IMGT convention, CDR3 was defined as the stretch from the second conserved V-encoded cysteine up to the conserved J-encoded phenylalanine. Sequences without an unambiguous match to a single V gene segment were excluded from the earlier analysis of 500 to 700 of the donors. In an earlier analysis of approximately 610 of the donors, V segments were called functional above 56.7% productive rearrangements and were called segregating when the between-donor standard deviation exceeded 5%. A statistical classification framework was built to diagnose cytomegalovirus status from the catalog of TCR beta chain sequences. In a later analysis, TCR nucleotide sequences were compared against IMGT/GENE-DB human TR gene sequences so that V and J genes could be assigned. Using the TCRdist pipeline, a later analysis assigned CDR3 sequences along with most-parsimonious VDJ recombination scenarios. In a later analysis, each TCR beta chain was defined by its CDR3 amino acid sequence together with its V-gene family, and reads lacking a unique V-gene family were excluded. To address suspected cross-contamination and a sequencing artifact, a later analysis removed a few hundred highly shared, low-generation-probability nucleotide sequences. In a later analysis, a clonal expansion index was calculated for each public chain from normalized within-repertoire ranks of inferred template counts. A later analysis computed generation probabilities with a VDJ recombination model fitted to out-of-frame rearrangements, and checked the results against IGoR. In a later analysis, TCR-TCR, TCR-HLA and TCR-CMV co-occurrence was scored with hypergeometric tests, and a repertoire-size bias correction was applied to TCR pairs. A later analysis estimated false discovery rates by permuting HLA or CMV assignments 20 times. A later analysis grouped co-occurring TCRs with DBSCAN, adding TCRdist sequence similarity when clustering within HLA-allele-positive subsets. Repertoires with fewer than 30,000 or more than 120,000 public chains were left out of co-occurrence clustering, as were a few repertoires with anomalous nucleotide sharing. TCRdb carries this immuneACCESS record with in-frame sequences only. Its versions omit some clonotypes, under half of them owing to an unresolved V gene in the studies checked, with the rest unexplained. That table is the source of V, J and clone size, and D and trimming were worked out from the DNA. This sample lists approximately 190,000 clones; roughly 73% were detected once. The ten largest clones add up to less than 2.5% of the sample.

The cohort was made up of approximately 670 healthy bone marrow donors. All cohort members were sampled while nominally healthy, although unrecorded immune exposures were likely present. The donor was CMV seropositive and was included in the group of 250 to 300 seropositive cohort members. Each donor provided a peripheral blood sample, and peripheral blood mononuclear cells were used for TCR beta sequencing. The Qiagen DNeasy Blood Extraction Kit was used to extract genomic DNA from the blood cell samples. Summary of the overall study and its limitations: A later analysis associated 16,951 TCR beta sequences with specific HLA alleles at a false discovery rate of 0.05. Because HLA typing was unavailable for some donors at each locus, only the typed subset was used in association tests. Because counts were too low, seventeen rarely observed V segments, including chromosome 9 orphons, were excluded from the earlier analysis of about 500 of the donors. According to a later analysis, most CMV-associated TCR beta chains appeared to be HLA-restricted, and the HLA associations seemed to be driven largely by CMV exposure. Several of the top co-occurrence clusters appeared to be linked to parvovirus B19, influenza, CMV and Epstein-Barr virus, according to a later analysis. A further reported finding was that TCR beta sequences accurately predicted the HLA-A and HLA-B alleles for most subjects in the first cohort. According to a later analysis, TCR association rates differed among HLA loci, with DRB1 alleles showing the most associated TCRs and HLA-C alleles showing the fewest. In a later analysis, HLA-associated TCR beta chains showed more clonal expansion and lower generation probabilities than non-associated chains that were equally common. For the cohort, immune exposure information was limited to CMV serostatus. A group of highly shared sequence variants was considered likely to be a technical artifact of the sequencing pipeline. In both the original and validation cohorts, the classifier was reported to diagnose cytomegalovirus status with high specificity and sensitivity. In the study, approximately 160 TCR beta chains were listed as associated with cytomegalovirus. Only TCR beta chains were sequenced in this cohort, and the absence of alpha or paired-chain data limited detectable features. A few of the identified cytomegalovirus-associated TCR beta chains were confirmed in vitro to be specific for cytomegalovirus antigens. In an earlier analysis of 450 to 750 of the donors, most TCR beta V segments appeared in productive rearrangements about 87% or about 30% of the time, broadly matching IMGT annotations. Correlated functional status among segregating V segments might be attributable to linkage disequilibrium, but an unknown experimental factor could not be ruled out. Some IMGT-functional V segments, including TRBV6-2 and TRBV6-3, could not be told apart with the 87-base-pair reads, so those segments were excluded. A later genetic analysis associated a missense DCLRE1C variant with V-gene and J-gene trimming of TCR beta chains, and an independent cohort replicated the association. Compared with the roughly 670-donor mean, donors in an Asian-associated ancestry cluster had fewer N-insertions in productive TCRs, according to a later genetic analysis. Assigning TCR associations to individual alleles was difficult when HLA alleles, especially DR and DQ, strongly co-occurred. Across donors, most TCR sequences were observed very rarely, whereas some public TCRs were present in many individuals. According to the authors, the approach could potentially be generalized to other disease states and immunological phenotypes. Presence/absence analyses assumed roughly uniform sequencing depth across donors, an assumption that may not hold.

The V end gives up 4 bases and the J end 6 bases, leaving 7 bases in the junction not matched to a gene. Via the germline V gene, CDR1 is MNHEY and CDR2 SVGAGI. The CDR3 measures 15 amino acids from cysteine to phenylalanine. The DNA shown is the 45-base CDR3, in frame from base 1. Sequencing was performed on PBMCs. The receptor was isolated from a woman aged 25 to 39 in good health and CMV-seropositive. The chain links TRBV6-5 with TRBJ1-4; 8 bases in the middle match TRBD1. CDR3 reads: CASSSIGQGYEKLFF. The DNA sequence is as follows: TGTGCCAGCAGTTCAATAGGACAGGGTTATGAAAAACTGTTTTTT.